The source of this TCR beta chain is a study of T cells in Graves' hyperthyroidism and ophthalmopathy. General study results and limits: The majority of expanded thyroid clonotypes above 0.001 also appeared in blood.

The CDR3 consists of 14 residues. J gave up 1 base and V 8 bases, and 6 bases lay outside the gene matches. Germline assignment: CDR1 WSHSY and CDR2 SAAADI. RNA transcripts gave rise to amplified TCR beta CDR3 regions. The study used the HTBI primer set for a first-round RT-PCR of the TCR CDR3. One entry per CDR3 protein results from TCRdb running MiXCR on the multiplex PCR reads. The sample includes hundreds of thousands of distinct CDR3 sequences, 35% to 55% of them seen just once. This clonotype was detected many times. Its antigen is unknown. V is TRBV10-2 and J is TRBJ2-7, with 9 bases fitting TRBD2. The receptor was derived from a young woman with Graves' hyperthyroidism. The sequenced sample consisted of peripheral blood or thyroid tissue (not recorded which). The chain's CDR3 is CASVELAGSYEQYF. The DNA of the CDR3 is TGCGCCAGCGTTGAACTAGCGGGTTCCTACGAGCAGTACTTC.